These 30 T cell receptor beta chains originate from one sample sequenced in a study of blood T cells in healthy people across ages. Through a sample-barcoded 5' primer and a J-beta primer mix, a second PCR was run for 7 to 11 cycles. TCRdb processed the 5' RACE reads anew with MiXCR; each CDR3 protein has one entry. This table has about 1.8 million distinct CDR3 sequences, approximately 50% appearing once. Sequencing was carried out using blood. These TCRs come from a woman between 35 and 50 years old in good health.

The rearrangement uses TRBV27 and TRBJ1-2; a possible D gene is TRBD1 (6 bases). The V end was cut by 4 bases, the J end by 3 bases, with 15 bases between. CDR3 length: 15 amino acids. CDR1 and CDR2 (germline): MNHEY, SMNVEV (reference sequence). The CDR3 region has the DNA TGTGCCAGCAGTTCCTACAGGGAACACGACTATGGCTACACCTTC. Its protein product is CASSSYREHDYGYTF.

The chain is built from TRBV5-1 and TRBJ2-5, with a possible D match to TRBD1 (7 bases). Germline CDR1 reads SGHRS; CDR2 reads YFSETQ. The V gene lost 0 bases and the J gene lost 2 bases, with 14 bases spanning the gap. The CDR3 runs 16 residues. CDR3 coding DNA: TGCGCCAGCAGCTTGGAAGGGGGCGGAGGGCAAGAGACCCAGTACTTC. Translated, it gives CASSLEGGGGQETQYF.

Ten or more counts support this clonotype. The chain has TRBV13 and TRBJ2-5; D not certain. The DNA matches TRBJ2-7 better at its end, which makes the J call doubtful. The length of the CDR3 is 13 residues. In germline, CDR1 is PRHDT, CDR2 FYEKMQ (reference sequence). CDR3 loop: CASSSRVMYEQYF. The CDR3 coding sequence is TGTGCCAGCAGCTCCCGGGTTATGTACGAGCAGTACTTC.

The rearrangement uses TRBV7-2 and TRBJ2-1; D remains ambiguous. V dropped 5 bases and J dropped 8 bases, with 10 bases sitting between them. From germline, CDR1 is SGHTA and CDR2 FQGNSA. The CDR3 consists of 12 residues. The CDR3: CASSTQGYEQFF. CDR3 in DNA: TGTGCCAGCAGCACACAAGGGTATGAGCAGTTCTTC. The full variable domain, its missing parts supplied by reference TRBV7-2 and TRBJ2-1, is GAGVSQSPSNKVTEKGKDVELRCDPISGHTALYWYRQSLGQGLEFLIYFQGNSAPDKSGLPSDRFSAERTGGSVSTLTIQRTQQEDSAVYLCASSTQGYEQFFGPGTRLTVL.

The chain carries TRBV3-1 and TRBJ1-2; possible D gene TRBD1, 6 bases. V lost 4 bases, J lost 4 bases, and 16 bases lay in between. The CDR3 length is 15 residues. Germline V lookup: CDR1 LGHDT, CDR2 YNNKEL (reference sequence). CDR3 in DNA: TGTGCCAGCAGCCGCTCCGGGGGGGCCGGCTATGGCTACACCTTC. Its protein product is CASSRSGGAGYGYTF.

This chain links TRBV5-1 with TRBJ1-6, with 9 bases identical to TRBD1. Germline CDR1 and CDR2: SGHRS and YFSETQ. V was clipped by 4 bases and J by 5 bases; unmatched bases: 4. The CDR3 loop spans 15 amino acids. The CDR3 DNA follows: TGCGCCAGCAGCGGCCGGGACAGGGATAATTCACCCCTCCACTTT. It is translated as CASSGRDRDNSPLHF.

This clonotype was counted a few times. The chain uses TRBV5-1 and TRBJ2-7, with D perhaps TRBD2 (5 bases). The DNA matches TRBJ2-5 better at its end, which makes the J call doubtful. The V gene's germline CDR1 is SGHRS and CDR2 YFSETQ. The CDR3 runs 14 residues. CDR3 region: CASSPGVAAETQYF. The CDR3, as DNA: TGCGCCAGCAGCCCCGGGGTAGCTGCAGAGACCCAGTACTTC.

This clonotype was seen more than once but under ten times. The chain recombines TRBV4-2 with TRBJ2-3; D tentatively fits TRBD1 or TRBD2 (6 bases each). Per germline, CDR1 LGHNA and CDR2 YNFKEQ. V lost 0 bases and J lost 4, with 17 bases in between. CDR3 length: 17 residues. The CDR3 sequence: CASSQDYRGAIPDTQYF. In nucleotides, the CDR3 is TGTGCCAGCAGCCAAGATTATAGGGGGGCCATCCCAGATACGCAGTATTTT.

V usage is TRBV27 and J usage is TRBJ2-7; either TRBD1 or TRBD2 may supply D (6 bases each). Germline V gene data show CDR1 as MNHEY and CDR2 as SMNVEV (reference sequence). The germline V and J ends were trimmed by 8 bases and 0 bases, with 14 bases remaining between them. The CDR3 loop spans 14 amino acids. Written as DNA, the CDR3 is TGTGCCAGCGGAGGGGGGACTTCCTCCTACGAGCAGTACTTC. Its protein product is CASGGGTSSYEQYF.

The rearrangement uses TRBV7-2 and TRBJ2-1; D unresolved. V was cut by 3 bases and J by 6 bases, with 12 bases left in between. In germline, CDR1 is SGHTA, CDR2 FQGNSA. The CDR3 is 14 residues long. The CDR3 loop reads CASSFLRSFNEQFF. Here the CDR3 DNA reads TGTGCCAGCAGCTTTTTACGGAGTTTCAATGAGCAGTTCTTC.

The sample holds a few counts of this clonotype. The V call is TRBV21-1, the J call TRBJ2-1; the table's D call, TRBD1, has no DNA check behind it. TRBV21-1 is designated a pseudogene. The CDR3 consists of 13 residues. The CDR3 reads CASAQGGHNEQFF. Written as DNA, the CDR3 is TGTGCCAGCGCACAGGGGGGCCACAATGAGCAGTTCTTC.

The gene calls are TRBV28 and TRBJ1-1; D not certain. The V end lost 4 bases, the J end lost 7 bases, and 13 bases lay between the germline ends. The length of the CDR3 is 13 residues. The germline V gene has CDR1 MDHEN and CDR2 SYDVKM. The CDR3: CASSSLRADEAFF. In DNA, the CDR3 is TGTGCCAGCAGTTCACTCCGGGCGGATGAAGCTTTCTTT.

This rearrangement joins TRBV27 to TRBJ2-7, with TRBD1 identical over 9 bases. After removal of 5 bases from V and 6 bases from J, the junction contained 11 bases not matched to a gene. This CDR3 region has 15 residues. Germline CDR1 is MNHEY and CDR2 is SMNVEV (reference sequence). The DNA for the CDR3 is TGTGCCAGCAGTCCAATCCGGGACAGGGTTGTCGAGCAGTACTTC. Its protein is CASSPIRDRVVEQYF.

This clonotype was seen a handful of times. The chain couples TRBV5-1 to TRBJ2-5, with 8 bases aligning to TRBD2. Germline V CDR1 and CDR2: SGHRS, YFSETQ. This CDR3 is 17 amino acids long. The V gene end was trimmed by 4 bases and the J gene end by 1 base; junction bases not matched to a gene: 12. CDR3 amino acids: CASSPTRSGGTQETQYF. Here the CDR3 DNA reads TGCGCCAGCAGCCCGACACGGAGCGGGGGCACCCAAGAGACCCAGTACTTC.

This chain links TRBV6-2 or TRBV6-3 with TRBJ1-2, with TRBD1 matching over 9 bases. This CDR3 is 15 amino acids long. Germline V gene sequence: CDR1 MNHEY, CDR2 SVGEGT. Trimming took 2 bases from V and 2 from J; bases not matched to a gene: 3. CDR3 region: CASSYGGTGNYGYTF. The CDR3 DNA sequence: TGTGCCAGCAGTTACGGGGGGACAGGGAACTATGGCTACACCTTC.

The genes are TRBV7-2 and TRBJ2-1, with D unresolved. Trimming took off 5 bases at V and 1 base at J, with 15 bases between the two ends. The germline gives CDR1 SGHTA, CDR2 FQGNSA. The length of the CDR3 is 16 residues. CDR3 sequence: CASSALSGGSYNEQFF. CDR3 coding DNA: TGTGCCAGCAGCGCCTTAAGTGGTGGGTCCTACAATGAGCAGTTCTTC.

This chain uses TRBV3-1 with TRBJ2-7; no clear D gene. The CDR3 extends over 16 amino acids. Germline CDR1 LGHDT, CDR2 YNNKEL (reference sequence). The V gene lost 1 base and the J gene lost 5 bases, with 18 bases spanning the gap. This CDR3 reads CASSQVDVNARNEQYF. In DNA form, the CDR3 reads TGTGCCAGCAGCCAAGTAGACGTGAACGCCCGAAACGAGCAGTACTTC.

The chain uses TRBV7-2 and TRBJ1-4; D remains ambiguous. Trimming pared 4 bases from V and 7 bases from J, leaving 16 bases between. The CDR3 is made up of 15 amino acids. Per germline, CDR1 SGHTA and CDR2 FQGNSA. The CDR3 coding sequence is TGTGCCAGCAGCTCACCCCGGGGAAATAGTGAAAAACTGTTTTTT. It yields the protein CASSSPRGNSEKLFF.

The chain links TRBV28 to TRBJ2-7; D is perhaps TRBD2 (6 bases). Trimming shortened V by 6 bases and J by 2 bases, and 17 bases separated the two germline ends. The CDR3 loop spans 15 amino acids. Germline V gives CDR1 MDHEN, CDR2 SYDVKM. The CDR3: CASSPGGAKTYEQYF. The CDR3 DNA sequence: TGTGCCAGCAGCCCCGGAGGGGCCAAAACCTACGAGCAGTACTTC.

This chain uses TRBV20-1 with TRBJ1-1; 8 bases are shared with TRBD1. Germline CDR1 and CDR2: DFQATT and SNEGSKA (reference sequence). Trimming took 3 bases from V and 5 from J; bases not matched to a gene: 20. The length of the CDR3 is 18 residues. CDR3 protein: CSARALQGDASWFTEAFF. CDR3 nucleotides: TGCAGTGCTAGGGCATTACAGGGGGATGCCTCTTGGTTTACTGAAGCTTTCTTT.

The chain employs TRBV28 and TRBJ2-7; 9 positions agree with TRBD1. V lost 6 bases to trimming and J lost 4 bases; unmatched junction nucleotides: 7. Germline loops: CDR1 MDHEN, CDR2 SYDVKM. The CDR3 is 14 amino acids. CDR3 protein: CASRAQGAPYEQYF. For the CDR3, the DNA is TGTGCCAGCAGGGCACAGGGGGCGCCGTACGAGCAGTACTTC.

This clonotype came up a few times. The V call is TRBV20-1, the J call TRBJ1-5; 10 bases agree with TRBD1. The CDR3 sequence is 15 residues long. Germline CDR1 and CDR2: DFQATT and SNEGSKA (reference sequence). V was pared by 6 bases and J by 1 base, with 6 bases of the junction left unmatched. This chain's CDR3 is CSATDRGLSNQPQHF. For the CDR3, the DNA is TGCAGTGCCACTGACAGGGGGCTGAGCAATCAGCCCCAGCATTTT.

This chain's CDR3 is CASSLMAGLTEAFF. The DNA of the CDR3 is TGTGCCAGCAGCTTAATGGCCGGACTCACTGAAGCTTTCTTT. V usage is TRBV7-6 and J usage is TRBJ1-1, with D unclear. The CDR3 is made up of 14 amino acids. CDR1 and CDR2 from the germline V gene are SGHVS and FNYEAQ. The V gene lost 2 bases and the J gene lost 4 bases, with 11 bases spanning the gap. Looking up the rest from reference TRBV7-6 and TRBJ1-1 gives the full variable domain: GAGVSQSPRYKVTKRGQDVALRCDPISGHVSLYWYRQALGQGPEFLTYFNYEAQQDKSGLPNDRFSAERPEGSISTLTIQRTEQRDSAMYRCASSLMAGLTEAFFGQGTRLTVV.

The CDR3 spells CASSGQANYEQYF. The CDR3 DNA is TGCGCCAGCTCCGGACAGGCAAACTACGAGCAGTACTTC. V gene TRBV5-1 combines with J gene TRBJ2-7; 7 bases line up with TRBD1. Germline CDR1 reads SGHRS; CDR2 reads YFSETQ. The CDR3 is made up of 13 amino acids. Losses at the gene ends were 7 bases for V and 3 bases for J; bases not matched to a gene: 7.

The chain links TRBV7-2 to TRBJ1-4; D is uncertain. The CDR3 runs to 14 residues. In germline, CDR1 is SGHTA, CDR2 FQGNSA. Trimming left V 6 bases short and J 5 bases short, with 13 bases between. The CDR3 DNA reads as TGTGCCAGCAGAGTGACCGGTAGCAATGAAAAACTGTTTTTT. This translates into CASRVTGSNEKLFF.

In its sample, this clonotype was seen a few times. V usage is TRBV20-1 and J usage is TRBJ2-5; 11 nucleotides align to TRBD2. Germline lookup yields CDR1 DFQATT and CDR2 SNEGSKA (reference sequence). Losses at the gene ends were 6 bases for V and 2 bases for J; bases not matched to a gene: 2. The CDR3 has 13 amino acids. The DNA of the CDR3 is TGCAGTGCGGGGACTAGCGGACAAGAGACCCAGTACTTC. Its translation is CSAGTSGQETQYF.

The chain is built from TRBV20-1 and TRBJ2-4; either TRBD1 or TRBD2 may fit D (6 bases each). The DNA end is more similar to TRBJ2-5, so the J call may be wrong. CDR3 length equals 13 residues. Germline V CDR1 and CDR2: DFQATT, SNEGSKA (reference sequence). CDR3 residues: CSGIRGPRETQYF. DNA for the CDR3: TGCAGTGGCATTCGGGGGCCTCGAGAGACCCAGTACTTC.

The rearrangement joins TRBV6-1 to TRBJ2-1, with 9 bases lining up with TRBD1. Germline-derived CDR1 and CDR2 are MNHNS and SASEGT. The CDR3 has 19 amino acids. J lost 2 bases, V lost 5 bases, and 16 bases had no gene match. The CDR3 sequence: CASSLEKPNRDRAYNEQFF. The CDR3 DNA sequence: TGTGCCAGCAGTCTGGAAAAACCGAACCGGGACAGGGCCTACAATGAGCAGTTCTTC.

This chain uses TRBV6-5 with TRBJ2-1; 8 bases match TRBD2. There are 14 residues in the CDR3. The germline gives CDR1 MNHEY, CDR2 SVGAGI. J lost 7 bases, V lost 6 bases, and 8 bases had no gene match. This CDR3 is CASRPGGRLNEQFF. CDR3 DNA sequence: TGTGCCAGCAGGCCGGGGGGGCGATTGAATGAGCAGTTCTTC.

Only a few counts were recorded for this clonotype. The chain is built from TRBV4-1 and TRBJ1-2, with TRBD1 matching over 10 bases. Per germline, CDR1 MGHRA and CDR2 YSYEKL. This CDR3 is built from 14 residues. J gave up 5 bases and V 3 bases, and 3 bases lay outside the gene matches. The CDR3 is CASSHGQGEYGYTF. CDR3 nucleotides: TGCGCCAGCAGCCATGGACAGGGGGAATATGGCTACACCTTC.